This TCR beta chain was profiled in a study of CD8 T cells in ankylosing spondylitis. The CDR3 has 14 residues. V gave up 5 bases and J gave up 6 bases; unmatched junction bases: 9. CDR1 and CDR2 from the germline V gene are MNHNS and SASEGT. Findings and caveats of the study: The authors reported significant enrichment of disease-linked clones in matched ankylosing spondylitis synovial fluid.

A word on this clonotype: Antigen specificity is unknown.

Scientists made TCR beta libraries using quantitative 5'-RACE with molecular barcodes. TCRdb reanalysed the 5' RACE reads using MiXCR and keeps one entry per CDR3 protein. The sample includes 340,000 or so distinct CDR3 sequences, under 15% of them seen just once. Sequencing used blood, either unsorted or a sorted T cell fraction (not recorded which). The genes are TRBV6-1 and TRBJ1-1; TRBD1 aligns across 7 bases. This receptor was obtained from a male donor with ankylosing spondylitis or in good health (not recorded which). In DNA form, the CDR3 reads TGTGCCAGCAGTCGCGCTCAGGGGGAGGCTGAAGCTTTCTTT. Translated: CASSRAQGEAEAFF.